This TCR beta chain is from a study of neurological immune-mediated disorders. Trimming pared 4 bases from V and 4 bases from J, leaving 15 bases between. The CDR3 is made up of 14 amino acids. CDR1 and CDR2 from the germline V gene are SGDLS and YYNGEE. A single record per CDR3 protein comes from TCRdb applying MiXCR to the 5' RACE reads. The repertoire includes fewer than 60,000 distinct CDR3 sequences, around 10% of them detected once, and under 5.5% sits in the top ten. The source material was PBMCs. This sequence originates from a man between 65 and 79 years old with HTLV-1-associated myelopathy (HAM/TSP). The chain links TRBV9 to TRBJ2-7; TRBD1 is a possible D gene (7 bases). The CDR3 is CASSSFRGVYEQYF. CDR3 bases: TGTGCCAGCAGCTCCTTCAGGGGGGTTTACGAGCAGTACTTC. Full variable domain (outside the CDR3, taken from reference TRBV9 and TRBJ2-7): DSGVTQTPKHLITATGQRVTLRCSPRSGDLSVYWYQQSLDQGLQFLIQYYNGEERAKGNILERFSAQQFPDLHSELNLSSLELGDSALYFCASSSFRGVYEQYFGPGTRLTVT.